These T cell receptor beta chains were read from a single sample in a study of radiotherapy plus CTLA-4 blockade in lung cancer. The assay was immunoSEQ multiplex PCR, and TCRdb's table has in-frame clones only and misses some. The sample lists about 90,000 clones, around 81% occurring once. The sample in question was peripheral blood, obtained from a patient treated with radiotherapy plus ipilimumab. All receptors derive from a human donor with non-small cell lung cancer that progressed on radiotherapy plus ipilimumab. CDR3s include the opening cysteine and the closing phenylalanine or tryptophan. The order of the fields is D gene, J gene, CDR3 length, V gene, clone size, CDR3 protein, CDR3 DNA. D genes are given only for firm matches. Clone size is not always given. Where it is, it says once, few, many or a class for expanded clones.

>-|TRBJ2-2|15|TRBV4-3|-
CASSQDSQATGELFF
TGCGCCAGCAGCCAAGATTCACAGGCCACCGGGGAGCTGTTTTTT
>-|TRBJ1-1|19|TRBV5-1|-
CASSLGVLAGGWLNTEAFF
TGCGCCAGCAGCTTGGGAGTATTGGCGGGAGGCTGGCTGAACACTGAAGCTTTCTTT
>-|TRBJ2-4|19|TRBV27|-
CASSLEATGGLGAKNIQYF
TGTGCCAGCAGTTTAGAGGCGACAGGCGGATTGGGAGCCAAAAACATTCAGTACTTC
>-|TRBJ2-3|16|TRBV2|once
CASSTDIPLSTDTQYF
TGTGCCAGCAGTACAGACATACCCCTTAGCACAGATACGCAGTATTTT
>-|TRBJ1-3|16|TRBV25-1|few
CASSEGSGYSGNTIYF
TGTGCCAGCAGTGAAGGATCTGGGTACTCTGGAAACACCATATATTTT
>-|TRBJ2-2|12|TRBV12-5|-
CASGLHGGELFF
TGTGCTAGTGGTTTGCATGGCGGGGAGCTGTTTTTT
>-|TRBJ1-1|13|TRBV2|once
CASGTLMNTEAFF
TGTGCCAGCGGGACACTTATGAACACTGAAGCTTTCTTT
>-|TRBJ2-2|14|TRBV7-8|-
CASSPQGNTGELFF
TGTGCCAGCAGCCCACAGGGGAACACCGGGGAGCTGTTTTTT
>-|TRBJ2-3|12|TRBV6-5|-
CASSLAGDTQYF
TGTGCCAGCAGTCTCGCGGGGGATACGCAGTATTTT
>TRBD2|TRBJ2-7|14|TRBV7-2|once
CASSQVGGSYEQYF
TGTGCCAGCAGCCAAGTAGGCGGGAGTTACGAGCAGTACTTC
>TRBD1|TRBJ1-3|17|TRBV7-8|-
CASSLARVLGQGNTIYF
TGTGCCAGCAGCTTAGCGCGGGTCCTTGGACAGGGGAACACCATATATTTT
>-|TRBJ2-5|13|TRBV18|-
CASSPLIQETQYF
TGTGCCAGCTCACCTTTGATCCAAGAGACCCAGTACTTC
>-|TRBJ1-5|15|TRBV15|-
CATSRDLGPWVPQHF
TGTGCCACCAGCAGAGATCTGGGCCCCTGGGTGCCCCAGCATTTT
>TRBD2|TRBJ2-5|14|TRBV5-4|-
CASSTGGQQETQYF
TGTGCCAGCAGCACGGGGGGGCAGCAAGAGACCCAGTACTTC
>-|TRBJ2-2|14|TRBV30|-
CAWSRNSFTGELFF
TGTGCCTGGAGTAGGAACAGCTTTACCGGGGAGCTGTTTTTT
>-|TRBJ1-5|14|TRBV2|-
CASSERTDNQPQHF
TGTGCCAGCAGTGAAAGGACAGACAATCAGCCCCAGCATTTT
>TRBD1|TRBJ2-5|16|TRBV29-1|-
CSVATQGQGGRETQYF
TGCAGCGTTGCCACGCAAGGACAGGGCGGCCGGGAGACCCAGTACTTC
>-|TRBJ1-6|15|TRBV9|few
CASSVGQPQGSPLHF
TGTGCCAGCAGCGTAGGACAGCCTCAGGGGAGTCCCCTCCACTTT
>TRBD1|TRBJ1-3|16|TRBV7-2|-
CASSLAGGLSGNTIYF
TGTGCCAGCAGCTTAGCAGGGGGCCTCTCTGGAAACACCATATATTTT
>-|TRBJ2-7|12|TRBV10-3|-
CAISGGDYEQYF
TGTGCCATCAGTGGGGGGGACTACGAGCAGTACTTC
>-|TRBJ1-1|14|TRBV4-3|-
CASSAQNKNTEAFF
TGCGCCAGCAGCGCCCAGAATAAAAACACTGAAGCTTTCTTT
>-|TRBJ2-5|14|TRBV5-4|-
CASSSGQGQETQYF
TGTGCCAGCAGCTCTGGCCAGGGGCAAGAGACCCAGTACTTC
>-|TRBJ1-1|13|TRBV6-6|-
CASMRESRTEAFF
TGTGCCAGCATGAGGGAATCTAGGACTGAAGCTTTCTTT
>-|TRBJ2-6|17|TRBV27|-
CASSLAQAVSGANVLTF
TGTGCCAGCAGCCTCGCGCAGGCAGTCTCTGGGGCCAACGTCCTGACTTTC
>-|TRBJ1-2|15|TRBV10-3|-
CAISEKGGGSYGYTF
TGTGCCATCAGTGAGAAGGGGGGAGGCTCCTATGGCTACACCTTC
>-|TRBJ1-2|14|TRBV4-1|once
CASSQDRGGYGYTF
TGCGCCAGCAGCCAAGATCGGGGAGGGTACGGCTACACCTTC
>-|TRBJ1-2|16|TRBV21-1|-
CASSKDLRTASYGYTF
TGTGCCAGCAGCAAAGATCTGCGTACTGCTTCCTATGGCTACACCTTC
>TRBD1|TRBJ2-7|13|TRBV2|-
CASRRQGSYEQYF
TGTGCCAGCCGTCGACAGGGCTCCTACGAGCAGTACTTC
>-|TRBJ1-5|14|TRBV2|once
CASSPSRGHQPQHF
TGTGCCAGCAGCCCTTCCAGGGGCCATCAGCCCCAGCATTTT
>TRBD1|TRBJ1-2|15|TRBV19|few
CASSPWDRVAYGYTF
TGTGCCAGTAGTCCTTGGGACAGGGTGGCATATGGCTACACCTTC
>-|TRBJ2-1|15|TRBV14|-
CASSQRRQGRDEQFF
TGTGCCAGCAGCCAAAGACGACAGGGGAGGGATGAGCAGTTCTTC
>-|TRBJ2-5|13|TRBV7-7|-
CASSPQGTETQYF
TGTGCCAGCAGCCCCCAGGGGACAGAGACCCAGTACTTC
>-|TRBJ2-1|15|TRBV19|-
CASSKKLSYYNEQFF
TGTGCCAGCTCTAAAAAACTGTCCTACTACAATGAGCAGTTCTTC
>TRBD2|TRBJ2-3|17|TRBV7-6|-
CASSPSIGGGPGDTQYF
TGTGCCAGCAGCCCGTCTATTGGGGGAGGGCCGGGAGATACGCAGTATTTT
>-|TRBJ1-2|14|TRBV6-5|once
CASSPSEGWRGYTF
TGTGCCAGCAGTCCCTCGGAGGGTTGGAGGGGCTACACCTTC
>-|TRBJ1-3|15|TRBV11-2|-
CASKEGRTSGNTIYF
TGTGCCAGCAAGGAGGGGAGGACCTCTGGAAACACCATATATTTT
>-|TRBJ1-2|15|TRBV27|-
CASSLFGRGDGGYTF
TGTGCCAGCAGTTTATTTGGCAGGGGTGACGGGGGCTACACCTTC
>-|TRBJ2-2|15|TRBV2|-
CASSAAPGNAGELFF
TGTGCCAGCAGTGCAGCGCCCGGTAACGCCGGGGAGCTGTTTTTT